The 16 T cell receptor beta chains below come from one sample, sequenced in a study of beta chain features in type 1 diabetes listed by TCRdb under 2018. Broader findings and caveats from the paper: A moderate but significant shortening of TCRB CDR3 length was observed in type 1 diabetes patients in all four CD4+ subsets.

The library was made by the immunoSEQ multiplex PCR assay. The entire amount of isolated RNA was reverse transcribed using the High Capacity cDNA Reverse Transcription Kit, so the sequenced TCRB transcripts were expressed ones. This is the immuneACCESS table as TCRdb keeps it, with only in-frame sequences that have V and J called. A part of the clones is gone; compared with another copy, unresolved V genes explain less than half, and the rest is unexplained. The sample yields hundreds of thousands of clones; about an eighth were counted once. The biggest ten clones account for just under 0.04% of the sample. Their antigen targets remain unknown. The specimen was naive CD4+ T cells from blood. What this sample's cell subset or site label stands for: true naive CD4+ T cells. Receptors were obtained from a man aged 18 to 35 with type 1 diabetes.

The gene calls are TRBV28 and TRBJ1-1; perhaps TRBD1 as D (5 bases). This CDR3 is 13 amino acids long. The germline gives CDR1 MDHEN, CDR2 SYDVKM. Trimming removed 7 bases at V and 4 bases at J, with 13 bases between. The chain's CDR3 is CASTLAGGTEAFF. CDR3 DNA: TGTGCCAGCACCCTTGCCGGGGGCACTGAAGCTTTCTTT. Combining the CDR3 with reference TRBV28 and TRBJ1-1 gives the whole variable domain DVKVTQSSRYLVKRTGEKVFLECVQDMDHENMFWYRQDPGLGLRLIYFSYDVKMKEKGDIPEGYSVSREKKERFSLILESASTNQTSMYLCASTLAGGTEAFFGQGTRLTVV.

This clone was detected only a few times. The chain carries TRBV30 and TRBJ2-7, with D uncertain. From germline, CDR1 is GTSNPN and CDR2 SVGIG (reference sequence). CDR3 size: 12 residues. The V end lost 4 bases, the J end lost 5 bases, and 12 bases lay between the germline ends. The CDR3 protein is CAWMAGIHEQYF. CDR3 DNA sequence: TGTGCCTGGATGGCCGGAATCCACGAGCAGTACTTC.

This clone was detected a few times. The chain carries TRBV25-1 and TRBJ2-2, with D possibly TRBD1 on 5 matching bases. The CDR3 loop spans 16 amino acids. Trimming took off 3 bases at V and 0 bases at J, with 11 bases between the two ends. Germline assignment: CDR1 MGHDK and CDR2 SYGVNS. The CDR3 coding sequence is TGTGCCAGCAGTGATACAGGCGGCGCGAACACCGGGGAGCTGTTTTTT. It codes for CASSDTGGANTGELFF.

The rearrangement uses TRBV7-9 and TRBJ2-4; unclear D gene. The CDR3 has 14 amino acids. V was shortened by 1 base and J by 3 bases, with 7 bases between the two germline ends. Germline V gives CDR1 SEHNR, CDR2 FQNEAQ (reference sequence). DNA for the CDR3: TGTGCCAGCAGCTTAGTGTCGGACAAAAACATTCAGTACTTC. Translation gives CASSLVSDKNIQYF.

The rearrangement links TRBV18 to TRBJ1-5; weak D call: TRBD1 (5 bases). The V and J ends lost 2 bases and 3 bases respectively, with 14 bases between them. The CDR3 covers 16 residues. In germline, CDR1 is KGHSH, CDR2 LQKENI. The CDR3, as DNA: TGTGCCAGCTCACCAATCGGGGCAGGTAACAATCAGCCCCAGCATTTT. Translation: CASSPIGAGNNQPQHF.

The CDR3 protein is CASTERDLRNSYEQYF. As DNA, the CDR3 is TGTGCCAGCACGGAGCGGGATCTCCGCAACTCCTACGAGCAGTACTTC. This chain links TRBV28 with TRBJ2-7; 7 bases line up with TRBD2. J was trimmed by 0 bases and V by 7 bases; bases with no gene match: 12. From germline, CDR1 is MDHEN and CDR2 SYDVKM. The CDR3 length is 16 residues.

J is TRBJ2-7 and V is TRBV19, with D perhaps assigned TRBD1 or TRBD2 (5 bases each). The CDR3 runs to 13 residues. CDR1 and CDR2 from the germline V gene are LNHDA and SQIVND (reference sequence). Trimming pared 6 bases from V and 5 bases from J, leaving 14 bases between. This chain's CDR3 is CASSLRGTHEQYF. The CDR3 DNA is TGTGCCAGTAGCTTGCGAGGGACCCACGAGCAGTACTTC.

The rearrangement joins TRBV7-2 to TRBJ2-4; D is unclear. The CDR3 is made up of 12 amino acids. V gave up 2 bases and J gave up 12 bases, with 11 bases separating them. Germline V gene sequence: CDR1 SGHTA, CDR2 FQGNSA. CDR3 residues: CASSLRRETQYF. The CDR3 DNA follows: TGTGCCAGCAGCTTACGGAGAGAGACTCAGTACTTC. The full variable domain, its missing parts supplied by reference TRBV7-2 and TRBJ2-4, is GAGVSQSPSNKVTEKGKDVELRCDPISGHTALYWYRQSLGQGLEFLIYFQGNSAPDKSGLPSDRFSAERTGGSVSTLTIQRTQQEDSAVYLCASSLRRETQYFGAGTRLSVL.

As concerns this clone: Germline and junction disagree at one end, which may indicate a read error. This chain joins TRBV2 and TRBJ2-5; weak D call: TRBD2 (6 bases). The germline V gene encodes CDR1 SNHLY and CDR2 FYNNEI. This CDR3 is 14 amino acids long. The CDR3: CASSEASVTETQYF. The DNA for the CDR3 is TGTGCCAGCAGCGAAGCTAGCGTTACAGAGACCCAGTACTTC.

The V and J genes are TRBV9 and TRBJ2-3; 8 bases agree with TRBD1. Germline V lookup: CDR1 SGDLS, CDR2 YYNGEE. With V trimmed by 3 bases and J by 3 bases, 6 bases remained unmatched. The CDR3 has 15 residues. CDR3 residues: CASSAGQGATDTQYF. The CDR3 DNA follows: TGTGCCAGCAGCGCCGGACAGGGAGCAACAGATACGCAGTATTTT.

The CDR3 sequence is CASSQTPLSTGAGSTDTQYF. The DNA of the CDR3 is TGCGCCAGCAGTCAAACTCCCCTCTCAACAGGAGCCGGGAGCACAGATACGCAGTATTTT. The chain is built from TRBV23-1 and TRBJ2-3, with D possibly being TRBD1 (5 bases). TRBV23-1 is recorded as an ORF, its role being uncertain. The CDR3 totals 20 residues. Trimming removed 2 bases from V and 0 bases from J, with 24 bases in between.

CDR3 region: CASSLRDPTYGYTF. The CDR3 nucleotides read TGTGCCAGCAGCTTACGGGACCCCACTTATGGCTACACCTTC. This chain joins TRBV7-9 and TRBJ1-2; a possible D gene is TRBD1 (5 bases). CDR1 and CDR2 (germline): SEHNR, FQNEAQ (reference sequence). V gave up 2 bases and J gave up 5 bases, with 12 bases separating them. CDR3 size: 14 residues.

The J gene is TRBJ2-7, the V gene TRBV7-9; TRBD2 aligns across 7 bases. V was pared by 3 bases and J by 2 bases, with 4 bases of the junction left unmatched. CDR3 length: 14 residues. Germline V gives CDR1 SEHNR, CDR2 FQNEAQ (reference sequence). The CDR3 DNA reads TGTGCCAGCAGCTTTAGCGGGCCCGCCTACGAGCAGTACTTC. This translates into CASSFSGPAYEQYF.

This clone occurred a few times. The chain joins TRBV9 to TRBJ2-1; TRBD1 matches at 9 bases. Germline V gene sequence: CDR1 SGDLS, CDR2 YYNGEE. V was pared by 0 bases and J by 8 bases, with 3 bases of the junction left unmatched. The CDR3 spans 14 residues. The CDR3 DNA sequence: TGTGCCAGCAGCGTAGCTTGGACAGGGGATGAGCAGTTCTTC. This codes for CASSVAWTGDEQFF. Complete variable domain (other parts from reference TRBV9 and TRBJ2-1): DSGVTQTPKHLITATGQRVTLRCSPRSGDLSVYWYQQSLDQGLQFLIQYYNGEERAKGNILERFSAQQFPDLHSELNLSSLELGDSALYFCASSVAWTGDEQFFGPGTRLTVL.

This clone occurred a few times. The genes are TRBV7-9 and TRBJ1-1; no definite D call. Germline loops: CDR1 SEHNR, CDR2 FQNEAQ (reference sequence). The CDR3 covers 12 residues. Trimming cost V 9 bases and J 3 bases, with 11 bases left between them. This CDR3 reads CASLFGDTEAFF. CDR3 sequence (DNA): TGTGCCAGTCTGTTTGGGGACACTGAAGCTTTCTTT.

This clone was seen only a few times. V is TRBV30 and J is TRBJ2-1; possible D gene TRBD2, 6 bases. Trimming pared 2 bases from V and 9 bases from J, leaving 14 bases between. The CDR3 is 13 residues long. Germline CDR1 is GTSNPN and CDR2 is SVGIG (reference sequence). The DNA of the CDR3 is TGTGCCTGGAGTCGGAGGGAGAGGGGTGAGCAGTTCTTC. As protein: CAWSRRERGEQFF.